This T cell receptor (beta chain) was observed in a study of T cell changes during pregnancy in multiple sclerosis. Sequenced by immunoSEQ multiplex PCR; TCRdb stores in-frame clones only, minus some. The sample lists fewer than 75,000 clones; 85% to 95% were seen once. This CDR3 comprises 14 residues. Germline V gene lookup returns CDR1 LNHDA and CDR2 SQIVND (reference sequence). V was pared by 7 bases and J by 2 bases, with 5 bases of the junction left unmatched. This rearrangement joins TRBV19 to TRBJ2-3, with TRBD2 matching over 8 bases. This specimen consisted of peripheral blood, obtained after pregnancy. This clonotype originated in a female donor in good health, enrolled as a control in a pregnancy study. In DNA, the CDR3 is TGTGCCAGTAACGCGGGGGGACCCACAGATACGCAGTATTTT. Encoded protein: CASNAGGPTDTQYF.